Listed below are T cell receptor beta chains from one sample, sequenced in a study of T cells in Graves' hyperthyroidism and ophthalmopathy. TCRdb passed the multiplex PCR reads through MiXCR, listing each CDR3 protein once. The profile shows around 580,000 distinct CDR3 sequences, over 15% of them singletons. The material sequenced was blood. These receptors all come from a young woman with Graves' hyperthyroidism. CDR3s leave out the opening cysteine and the closing phenylalanine or tryptophan. Rows give clone size only sometimes, using once, few, many, or a class for an expanded clone.

many	TRBJ2-5	TRBV28	ASDPTGYQETQY
few	TRBJ2-7	TRBV28	AIRTGYGEQY
.	TRBJ2-1	TRBV4-3	ASSSVGGRYDNEQF
once	TRBJ2-6	TRBV6-2/TRBV6-3	ASSIRFSGANVLT
.	TRBJ2-1	TRBV20-1	SARDFDRGLNEQF
.	TRBJ2-4	TRBV5-6	ASSLTGRGIQY
.	TRBJ1-5	TRBV28	ASSLAGAPSNQPQH
many	TRBJ2-3	TRBV24-1	ATSDLDYTDTQY
many	TRBJ2-5	TRBV7-2	ASSLARVGLAGLGETQY
.	TRBJ1-2	TRBV6-1	ASSEGGGYGYT
many	TRBJ1-1	TRBV6-1	ASIWDRNTEAF
.	TRBJ2-7	TRBV7-9	ASRDEGGPSYEQY
.	TRBJ1-5	TRBV5-1	ASSLAGLGSQH
.	TRBJ1-2	TRBV7-2	ASSLEMRGWDT
many	TRBJ1-1	TRBV2	ASSSGQGRAEAF
many	TRBJ2-1	TRBV20-1	SAEAQDLYNEQF
.	TRBJ2-1	TRBV12-3/TRBV12-4	ASSLQGSGEQF
few	TRBJ2-7	TRBV12-3/TRBV12-4	ASSRSGRDYEQY
many	TRBJ2-3	TRBV28	ASREGGILAGAADTQY
.	TRBJ2-5	TRBV5-1	ASSTGHSQETQY
many	TRBJ2-7	TRBV18	ASSPGANYEQY
few	TRBJ2-4	TRBV15	ATSWTSGVAKNIQY